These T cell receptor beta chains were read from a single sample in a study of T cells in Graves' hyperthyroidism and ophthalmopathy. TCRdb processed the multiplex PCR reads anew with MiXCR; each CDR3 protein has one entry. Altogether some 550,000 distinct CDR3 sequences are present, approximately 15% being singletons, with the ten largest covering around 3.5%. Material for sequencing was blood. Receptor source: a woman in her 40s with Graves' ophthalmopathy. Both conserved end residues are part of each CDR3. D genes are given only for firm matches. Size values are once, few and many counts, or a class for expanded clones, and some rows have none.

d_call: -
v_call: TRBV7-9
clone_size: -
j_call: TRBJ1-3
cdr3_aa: CAGDRSSSGNTIYF
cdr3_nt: TGTGCCGGGGATAGGAGTTCATCTGGAAACACCATATATTTT

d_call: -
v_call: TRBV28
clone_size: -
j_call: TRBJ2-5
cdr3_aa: CVSSFVGFQETQYF
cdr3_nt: TGTGTCAGCAGTTTTGTAGGCTTCCAAGAGACCCAGTACTTC

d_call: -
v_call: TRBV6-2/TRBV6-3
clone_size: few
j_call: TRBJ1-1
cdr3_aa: CASSYSISNTEAFF
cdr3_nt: TGTGCCAGCAGTTACTCGATCTCGAACACTGAAGCTTTCTTT

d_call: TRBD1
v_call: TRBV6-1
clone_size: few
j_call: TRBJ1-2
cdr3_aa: CASSSPGQMIYGYTF
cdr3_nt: TGTGCCAGCAGTAGCCCGGGACAGATGATATATGGCTACACCTTC

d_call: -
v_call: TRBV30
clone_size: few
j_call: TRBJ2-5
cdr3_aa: CAWARGAGETQYF
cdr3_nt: TGTGCCTGGGCACGGGGGGCTGGGGAGACCCAGTACTTC

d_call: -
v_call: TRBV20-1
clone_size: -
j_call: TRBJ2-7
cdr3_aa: CSAQEGSPYEQYF
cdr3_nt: TGCAGTGCTCAGGAGGGATCACCCTACGAGCAGTACTTC

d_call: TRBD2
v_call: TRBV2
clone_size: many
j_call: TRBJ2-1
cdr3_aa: CASSEVGTSGRRYNEQFF
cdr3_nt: TGTGCCAGCAGTGAAGTGGGGACTAGCGGGCGACGCTACAATGAGCAGTTCTTC

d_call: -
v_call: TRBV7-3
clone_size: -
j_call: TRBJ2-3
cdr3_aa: CASSFLAESTDTQYF
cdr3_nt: TGTGCCAGCAGCTTTTTAGCGGAAAGCACAGATACGCAGTATTTT

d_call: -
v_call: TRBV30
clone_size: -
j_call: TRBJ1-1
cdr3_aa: CAGLGERRPMNTEAFF
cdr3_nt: TGTGCCGGCCTAGGGGAGCGCCGGCCGATGAACACTGAAGCTTTCTTT

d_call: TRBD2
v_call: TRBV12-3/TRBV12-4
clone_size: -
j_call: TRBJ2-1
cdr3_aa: CASLLQLGGYNEQFF
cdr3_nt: TGTGCCAGTCTACTCCAACTGGGGGGGTACAATGAGCAGTTCTTC

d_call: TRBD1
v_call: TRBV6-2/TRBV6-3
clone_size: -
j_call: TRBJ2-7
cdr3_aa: CASSYEDRAAYEQYF
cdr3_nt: TGTGCCAGCAGTTACGAGGACAGGGCGGCCTACGAGCAGTACTTC

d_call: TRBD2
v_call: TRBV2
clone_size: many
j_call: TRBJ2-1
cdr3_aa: CASKVASGSDEQFF
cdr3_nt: TGTGCTAGCAAGGTCGCTAGCGGCTCGGATGAGCAGTTCTTC

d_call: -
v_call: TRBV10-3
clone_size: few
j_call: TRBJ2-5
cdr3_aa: CAISPRAGEEETQYF
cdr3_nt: TGTGCCATCAGCCCTCGAGCCGGGGAGGAAGAGACCCAGTACTTC

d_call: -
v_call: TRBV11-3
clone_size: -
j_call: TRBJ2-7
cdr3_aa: CASSQDPPAGSYEQYF
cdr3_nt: TGCGCCAGCAGCCAAGACCCCCCTGCCGGCTCCTACGAGCAGTACTTC

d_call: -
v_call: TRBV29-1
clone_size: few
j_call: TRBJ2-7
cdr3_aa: CSVRGTGLYEQYF
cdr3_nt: TGCAGCGTCAGAGGAACAGGGCTCTACGAGCAGTACTTC

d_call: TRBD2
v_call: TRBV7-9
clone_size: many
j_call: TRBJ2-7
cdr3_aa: CASSSSPTSGREEQYF
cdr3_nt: TGTGCCAGCAGCTCTTCTCCGACTAGCGGGAGAGAGGAGCAGTACTTC

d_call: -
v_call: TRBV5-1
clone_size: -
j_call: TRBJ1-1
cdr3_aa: CASRLVGAGNTEAFF
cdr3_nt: TGCGCCAGCAGACTGGTGGGGGCCGGGAACACTGAAGCTTTCTTT

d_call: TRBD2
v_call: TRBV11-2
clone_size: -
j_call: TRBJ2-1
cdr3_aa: CASSYGAGRAYSEQFF
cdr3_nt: TGTGCCAGCAGTTACGGTGCCGGGAGGGCCTATTCTGAGCAGTTCTTC

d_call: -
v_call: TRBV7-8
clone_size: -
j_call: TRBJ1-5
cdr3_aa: CASSLAAGDQPQHF
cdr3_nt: TGTGCCAGCAGCTTAGCTGCAGGAGATCAGCCCCAGCATTTT

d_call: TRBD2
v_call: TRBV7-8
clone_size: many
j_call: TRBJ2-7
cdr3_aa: CASSPRTSGHEQYF
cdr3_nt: TGTGCCAGCAGCCCTCGTACTAGCGGCCACGAGCAGTACTTC

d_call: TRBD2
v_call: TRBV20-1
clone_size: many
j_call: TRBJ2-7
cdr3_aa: CSARRLAGDDEQYF
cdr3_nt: TGCAGTGCTAGACGACTAGCGGGAGACGACGAGCAGTACTTC

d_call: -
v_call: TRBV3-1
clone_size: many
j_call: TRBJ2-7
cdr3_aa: CASSAGRGAYEQYF
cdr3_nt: TGTGCCAGCAGTGCCGGCAGGGGCGCGTACGAGCAGTACTTC

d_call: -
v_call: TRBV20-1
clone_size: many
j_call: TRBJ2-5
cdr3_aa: CSGGRGGVEETQYF
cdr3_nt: TGCAGTGGGGGCCGAGGGGGTGTAGAAGAGACCCAGTACTTC

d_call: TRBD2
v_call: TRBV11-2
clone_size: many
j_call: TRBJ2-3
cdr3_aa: CASSLDRASGSTDTQYF
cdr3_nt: TGTGCCAGCAGCTTAGATCGGGCTAGCGGGAGCACAGATACGCAGTATTTT

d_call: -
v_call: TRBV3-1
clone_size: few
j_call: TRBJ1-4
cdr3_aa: CASSRRVENEKLFF
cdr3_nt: TGTGCCAGCAGCCGCAGGGTGGAAAATGAAAAACTGTTTTTT

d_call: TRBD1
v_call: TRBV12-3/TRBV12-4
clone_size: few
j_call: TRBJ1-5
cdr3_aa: CASRNTGDQPQHF
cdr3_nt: TGTGCCAGCAGAAATACAGGGGATCAGCCCCAGCATTTT

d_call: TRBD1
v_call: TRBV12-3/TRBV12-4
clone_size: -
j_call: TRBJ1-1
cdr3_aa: CASSDRGAATEAFF
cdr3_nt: TGTGCCAGCAGTGACAGGGGGGCGGCCACTGAAGCTTTCTTT

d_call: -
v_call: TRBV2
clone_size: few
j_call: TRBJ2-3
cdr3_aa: CAIQVGLSTDTQYF
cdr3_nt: TGTGCCATCCAGGTGGGACTGAGCACAGATACGCAGTATTTT

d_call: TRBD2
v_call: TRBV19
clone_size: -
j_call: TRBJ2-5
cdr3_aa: CASSPPGLAPSERETQYF
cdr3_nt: TGTGCCAGTAGCCCTCCGGGACTAGCGCCTTCCGAGAGGGAGACCCAGTACTTC

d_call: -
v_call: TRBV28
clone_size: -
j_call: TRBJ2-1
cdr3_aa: CASINPQGNEQFF
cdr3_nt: TGTGCCAGCATTAACCCTCAGGGGAATGAGCAGTTCTTC

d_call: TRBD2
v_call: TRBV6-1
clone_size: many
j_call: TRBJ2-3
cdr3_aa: CASSGLAGTDTQYF
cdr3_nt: TGTGCCAGCAGTGGACTAGCGGGAACAGATACGCAGTATTTT

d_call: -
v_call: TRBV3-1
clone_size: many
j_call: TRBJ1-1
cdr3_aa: CASSLTEGGRAFF
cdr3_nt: TGTGCCAGCAGCCTAACCGAGGGGGGCCGGGCTTTCTTT

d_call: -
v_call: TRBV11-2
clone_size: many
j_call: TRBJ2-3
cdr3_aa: CANSPGGRRTDTQYF
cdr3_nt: TGTGCCAACAGCCCCGGGGGAAGGCGCACAGATACGCAGTATTTT

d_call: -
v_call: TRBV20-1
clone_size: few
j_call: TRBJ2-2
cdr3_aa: CSAKVGRRGTGELFF
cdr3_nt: TGCAGTGCTAAGGTGGGGAGGCGAGGCACCGGGGAGCTGTTTTTT

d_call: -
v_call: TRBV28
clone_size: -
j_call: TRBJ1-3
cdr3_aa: CASSLMTFRGSGNTIYF
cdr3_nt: TGTGCCAGCAGTTTGATGACTTTCCGGGGGTCGGGAAACACCATATATTTT

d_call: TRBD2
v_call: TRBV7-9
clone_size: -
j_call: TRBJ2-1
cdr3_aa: CASSLAGTSGSNEQFF
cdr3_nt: TGTGCCAGCAGCTTAGCCGGGACTAGCGGATCCAATGAGCAGTTCTTC

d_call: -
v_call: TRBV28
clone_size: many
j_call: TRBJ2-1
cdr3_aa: CASVGYEDYNEQFF
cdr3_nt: TGTGCCAGCGTAGGGTATGAGGACTACAATGAGCAGTTCTTC

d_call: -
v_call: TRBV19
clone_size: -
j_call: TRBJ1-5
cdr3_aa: CATNAGFDQPQHF
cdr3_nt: TGTGCCACTAACGCGGGGTTTGATCAGCCCCAGCATTTT

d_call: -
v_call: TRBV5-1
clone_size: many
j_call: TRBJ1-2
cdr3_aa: CASSLMTDYGYTF
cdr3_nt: TGCGCCAGCAGCTTGATGACTGATTATGGCTACACCTTC

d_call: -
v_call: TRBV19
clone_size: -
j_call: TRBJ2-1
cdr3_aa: CASRSGGIYNEQFF
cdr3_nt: TGTGCCAGTCGTTCGGGGGGCATCTACAATGAGCAGTTCTTC

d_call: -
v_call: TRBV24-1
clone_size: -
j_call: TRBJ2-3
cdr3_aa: CATSDLGDKGFDTQYF
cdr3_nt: TGTGCCACCAGTGATTTGGGGGACAAGGGCTTCGATACGCAGTATTTT

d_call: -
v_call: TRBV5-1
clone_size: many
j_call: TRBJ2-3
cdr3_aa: CASSLMGATPEDTQYF
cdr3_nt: TGCGCCAGCAGCTTGATGGGGGCCACCCCGGAAGATACGCAGTATTTT

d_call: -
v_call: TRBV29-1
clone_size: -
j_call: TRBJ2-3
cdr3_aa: CSGHSSNTQYF
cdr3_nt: TGCAGCGGGCATAGCTCAAATACGCAGTATTTT

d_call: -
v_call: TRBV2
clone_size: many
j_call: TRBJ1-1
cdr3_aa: CASSRERTANTEAFF
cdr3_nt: TGTGCCAGCAGCAGAGAGAGGACAGCTAACACTGAAGCTTTCTTT

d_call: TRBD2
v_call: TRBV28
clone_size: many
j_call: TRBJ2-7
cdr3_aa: CASIAGGTYEQYF
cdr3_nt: TGTGCCAGCATAGCGGGAGGGACCTACGAGCAGTACTTC